The 28 T cell receptor beta chains listed next were all sequenced from one sample in a study of CD8+ T cells in alopecia areata (dated by TCRdb to the late 2010s). The treatment or condition label, read with the paper, signifies: oral pan-JAK inhibitor, 5-10 mg twice daily. The library was made by the immunoSEQ multiplex PCR assay. RNA was extracted from all samples and reverse transcribed into cDNA, which served as template for TCR sequencing. TCRdb obtained this table from immuneACCESS and retained in-frame rearrangements with V and J assigned. These tables miss some clones; where compared with another copy, unresolved V genes account for less than half of the shortfall, and the remainder is unexplained. Recorded for this sample are about 100,000 clones; roughly 56% of them occurred a single time. Around 15% of the sample belongs to the ten largest clones. The specimen was CD8+ T cells sorted from blood, collected at approximately week 56, from a patient treated with tofacitinib. The receptors come from a human donor with alopecia areata.

This chain uses TRBV15 with TRBJ2-7; the match to TRBD2 covers 7 bases. The CDR3 extends over 11 amino acids. Per germline, CDR1 LNHNV and CDR2 YYDKDF (reference sequence). After removal of 5 bases from V and 7 bases from J, the junction contained 2 bases not matched to a gene. The CDR3 region is CATSSGGEQYF. CDR3 DNA sequence: TGTGCCACCAGCTCGGGGGGAGAGCAGTACTTC.

The V call is TRBV4-1, the J call TRBJ1-2; D unclear. This CDR3 spans 14 amino acids. Per the germline V gene, CDR1 is MGHRA and CDR2 is YSYEKL. V lost 1 base and J 0 bases, leaving 6 bases between the germline ends. The CDR3 loop reads CASSQGTANYGYTF. CDR3 nucleotides: TGCGCCAGCAGCCAAGGTACAGCTAACTATGGCTACACCTTC.

This chain uses TRBV10-2 with TRBJ2-3, with 9 bases that match TRBD1. CDR3 length: 16 residues. Losses at the gene ends were 3 bases for V and 2 bases for J; bases not matched to a gene: 6. In germline, CDR1 is WSHSY, CDR2 SAAADI. The CDR3 sequence is CASSDIGTGITDTQYF. The CDR3, as DNA: TGCGCCAGCAGTGATATAGGGACAGGGATCACAGATACGCAGTATTTT.

The V call is TRBV2, the J call TRBJ2-1, with D possibly being TRBD1 or TRBD2 (5 bases each). Germline V CDR1 and CDR2: SNHLY, FYNNEI. V lost 10 bases, J lost 15 bases, and 19 bases lay in between. This CDR3 has 11 amino acids. CDR3 sequence reads: CANGMGRGRFF. DNA of the CDR3: TGTGCCAACGGTATGGGACGAGGACGGTTCTTC.

CDR3 loop: CASSQSRGSGNTIYF. CDR3 DNA sequence: TGCGCCAGCAGCCAAAGCAGGGGATCTGGAAACACCATATATTTT. J is TRBJ1-3 and V is TRBV4-1, with D possibly matching TRBD1 (6 bases). The CDR3 is made up of 15 amino acids. CDR1 is MGHRA and CDR2 is YSYEKL in the germline V gene. Trimming pared 2 bases from V and 1 base from J, leaving 9 bases between.

V and J are TRBV4-1 and TRBJ1-2; D not resolved. The germline V gene encodes CDR1 MGHRA and CDR2 YSYEKL. V was clipped by 1 base and J by 8 bases, with 8 bases between them. The CDR3 contains 12 residues. The CDR3 DNA reads as TGCGCCAGCAGCCAAGTAACGGGGGGCTACACCTTC. Translated, it gives CASSQVTGGYTF.

This clone was counted a few times. The gene calls are TRBV18 and TRBJ1-5; 7 nucleotides match TRBD1. J was trimmed by 4 bases and V by 3 bases; bases with no gene match: 6. This CDR3 contains 15 residues. Germline values: CDR1 KGHSH, CDR2 LQKENI. The CDR3, as DNA: TGTGCCAGCTCACCTAACAGGGGCTTAAATCAGCCCCAGCATTTT. Translation: CASSPNRGLNQPQHF.

The chain uses TRBV6-1 and TRBJ2-5, with 12 nucleotides matching TRBD1. The DNA end favors TRBJ2-7, so the J call may be wrong. Germline V CDR1 and CDR2: MNHNS, SASEGT. The CDR3 spans 15 residues. The CDR3 loop is CASSDWDRGPYEQYF. DNA of the CDR3: TGTGCCAGCAGTGACTGGGACAGGGGGCCCTACGAGCAGTACTTC.

The chain combines TRBV4-1 with TRBJ2-1; 7 bases are shared with TRBD2. The ends lost 0 bases at V and 8 bases at J; junction bases unmatched: 7. The CDR3 is 15 amino acids. Looked up from germline, CDR1 is MGHRA and CDR2 is YSYEKL. The CDR3 coding sequence is TGCGCCAGCAGCCAAGATCCGGGGGGAGGCGATGAGCAGTTCTTC. It encodes CASSQDPGGGDEQFF.

The chain has TRBV11-2 and TRBJ2-5; D gene unclear. This CDR3 spans 11 amino acids. V lost 3 bases and J 4 bases, leaving 3 bases between the germline ends. Germline V gives CDR1 SGHAT, CDR2 FQNNGV. Here the CDR3 DNA reads TGTGCCAGCAGCTTCGGAGAGACCCAGTACTTC. It yields the protein CASSFGETQYF.

V is TRBV4-1 and J is TRBJ2-4; D is ambiguous. The germline V gene has CDR1 MGHRA and CDR2 YSYEKL. V shed 0 bases and J shed 1 base, with 7 bases lying between them. The CDR3 has 15 residues. The CDR3 coding sequence is TGCGCCAGCAGCCAAGATAATCGGGCCAAAAACATTCAGTACTTC. It codes for CASSQDNRAKNIQYF.

The V gene is TRBV2, the J gene TRBJ1-4, with 7 bases lining up with TRBD1. The CDR3 is 15 amino acids. V lost 5 bases to trimming and J lost 0 bases; unmatched junction nucleotides: 3. The germline gives CDR1 SNHLY, CDR2 FYNNEI. This CDR3 reads CASSPTGATNEKLFF. For the CDR3, the DNA is TGTGCCAGCAGTCCAACAGGGGCAACTAATGAAAAACTGTTTTTT.

The V gene is TRBV13, the J gene TRBJ1-5; 7 positions agree with TRBD1. This CDR3 contains 14 residues. The V segment lost 4 bases and the J segment 2 bases; nucleotides outside the gene matches: 2. Germline loops: CDR1 PRHDT, CDR2 FYEKMQ (reference sequence). The CDR3 bases are TGTGCCAGCAGCTACGGACAGGGCAATCAGCCCCAGCATTTT. Its translation is CASSYGQGNQPQHF.

This clone has more than one count but fewer than ten. The chain recombines TRBV27 with TRBJ1-2, with D possibly matching TRBD1 (5 bases). V was cut by 5 bases and J by 2 bases, with 21 bases left in between. This CDR3 is built from 17 residues. The V gene's germline CDR1 is MNHEY and CDR2 SMNVEV (reference sequence). This CDR3 reads CASSPVWVRDPNYGYTF. The CDR3 DNA reads TGTGCCAGCAGTCCGGTCTGGGTAAGGGACCCGAACTATGGCTACACCTTC.

This clone occurred once. This rearrangement joins TRBV27 to TRBJ1-1; the match to TRBD1 covers 8 bases. CDR1 is MNHEY, CDR2 SMNVEV, per germline (reference sequence). CDR3 size: 14 residues. With V trimmed by 2 bases and J by 5 bases, 4 bases remained unmatched. In nucleotides, the CDR3 is TGTGCCAGCAGTTTAGCAGGGGGCGAAACTGAAGCTTTCTTT. This sequence encodes CASSLAGGETEAFF.

The J gene is TRBJ2-5, the V gene TRBV13; TRBD2 matches at 8 bases. With V trimmed by 0 bases and J by 0 bases, 3 bases remained unmatched. Germline-derived CDR1 and CDR2 are PRHDT and FYEKMQ (reference sequence). There are 16 residues in the CDR3. CDR3 sequence: CASSLGGGLDQETQYF. In DNA form, the CDR3 reads TGTGCCAGCAGCTTAGGCGGGGGACTAGACCAAGAGACCCAGTACTTC.

The chain is built from TRBV9 and TRBJ1-5; D is unresolved. The germline V gene encodes CDR1 SGDLS and CDR2 YYNGEE. The length of the CDR3 is 14 residues. The V end was cut by 3 bases, the J end by 1 base, with 8 bases between. The CDR3 loop reads CASSGADSNQPQHF. As DNA, the CDR3 is TGTGCCAGCAGCGGGGCCGACAGCAATCAGCCCCAGCATTTT.

V is TRBV25-1 and J is TRBJ1-2; D might be TRBD1 (5 bases). Germline CDR1 and CDR2: MGHDK and SYGVNS. This CDR3 contains 14 residues. V was clipped by 2 bases and J by 5 bases, with 12 bases between them. CDR3 residues: CASSETQGGYGYTF. In nucleotides, the CDR3 is TGTGCCAGCAGTGAAACCCAGGGAGGTTATGGCTACACCTTC.

This chain links TRBV5-1 with TRBJ1-1, with D possibly being TRBD1 (6 bases). V lost 0 bases and J lost 3, with 6 bases in between. Germline loops: CDR1 SGHRS, CDR2 YFSETQ. The CDR3 consists of 13 residues. The CDR3 reads CASSLDRDTEAFF. The CDR3 DNA sequence: TGCGCCAGCAGCTTGGACAGGGACACTGAAGCTTTCTTT.

The chain joins TRBV5-1 to TRBJ2-1, with D unclear. Trimming left V 6 bases short and J 6 bases short, with 13 bases between. The germline CDR1 and CDR2 sequences are SGHRS and YFSETQ. The CDR3 spans 13 residues. CDR3 protein: CASKDTPGNEQFF. The CDR3 nucleotides are TGCGCCAGCAAAGATACTCCCGGCAATGAGCAGTTCTTC. Full variable domain (outside the CDR3, taken from reference TRBV5-1 and TRBJ2-1): KAGVTQTPRYLIKTRGQQVTLSCSPISGHRSVSWYQQTPGQGLQFLFEYFSETQRNKGNFPGRFSGRQFSNSRSEMNVSTLELGDSALYLCASKDTPGNEQFFGPGTRLTVL.

This sequence joins TRBV7-9 and TRBJ2-1; TRBD2 matches at 11 bases. Unmatched junction bases numbered 8, after V lost 5 bases and J lost 5 bases. CDR1 SEHNR and CDR2 FQNEAQ come from the germline V gene (reference sequence). CDR3 size: 16 residues. The CDR3, as DNA: TGTGCCAGCAGCCGTCCAGGTAGCGGGGGGGACAATGAGCAGTTCTTC. It specifies CASSRPGSGGDNEQFF. The variable domain in full, with the rest retrieved from reference TRBV7-9 and TRBJ2-1, is DTGVSQNPRHKITKRGQNVTFRCDPISEHNRLYWYRQTLGQGPEFLTYFQNEAQLEKSRLLSDRFSAERPKGSFSTLEIQRTEQGDSAMYLCASSRPGSGGDNEQFFGPGTRLTVL.

The rearrangement joins TRBV30 to TRBJ2-2; D is possibly TRBD1 (6 bases). Germline V lookup: CDR1 GTSNPN, CDR2 SVGIG (reference sequence). The CDR3 loop spans 12 amino acids. V lost 1 base and J 6 bases, leaving 6 bases between the germline ends. Here the CDR3 DNA reads TGTGCCTGGAGTGCAGGGGCCGGGGAGCTGTTTTTT. Its translation: CAWSAGAGELFF. The whole variable domain, filled in from reference TRBV30 and TRBJ2-2, reads SQTIHQWPATLVQPVGSPLSLECTVEGTSNPNLYWYRQAAGRGLQLLFYSVGIGQISSEVPQNLSASRPQDRQFILSSKKLLLSDSGFYLCAWSAGAGELFFGEGSRLTVL.

This rearrangement joins TRBV7-9 to TRBJ2-3, with 9 bases aligning to TRBD1. Germline values: CDR1 SEHNR, CDR2 FQNEAQ (reference sequence). This CDR3 has 16 residues. The V gene end was trimmed by 5 bases and the J gene end by 3 bases; junction bases not matched to a gene: 9. CDR3 region: CASSPGWDRETDTQYF. The CDR3 DNA reads as TGTGCCAGCAGCCCAGGATGGGACAGGGAAACAGATACGCAGTATTTT.

The chain uses TRBV29-1 and TRBJ2-7; 12 nucleotides agree with TRBD1. The CDR3 loop spans 16 amino acids. Germline trimming cut 1 base from V and 2 bases from J; bases unmatched to any gene: 6. CDR1 and CDR2 (germline): SQVTM, ANQGSEA. This CDR3 reads CSVEGAGTGGAYEQYF. DNA of the CDR3: TGCAGCGTTGAAGGAGCCGGGACAGGGGGCGCCTACGAGCAGTACTTC.

The chain links TRBV6-7 to TRBJ1-1, with D unresolved. TRBV6-7 is an ORF, and what it does is uncertain. The CDR3 runs to 12 residues. Trimming removed 5 bases from V and 6 bases from J, with 10 bases in between. The chain's CDR3 is CASSQDGAEAFF. In DNA, the CDR3 is TGTGCCAGCAGTCAAGACGGGGCTGAAGCTTTCTTT.

This sequence joins TRBV9 and TRBJ2-1, with 7 bases fitting TRBD1. The CDR3 has 13 residues. CDR1 and CDR2 from the germline V gene are SGDLS and YYNGEE. V was pared by 4 bases and J by 7 bases, with 5 bases of the junction left unmatched. The CDR3, as DNA: TGTGCCAGCAGCACGTGGGACAGAAATGAGCAGTTCTTC. Translation gives CASSTWDRNEQFF. Drawing the rest from reference TRBV9 and TRBJ2-1, the complete variable domain is DSGVTQTPKHLITATGQRVTLRCSPRSGDLSVYWYQQSLDQGLQFLIQYYNGEERAKGNILERFSAQQFPDLHSELNLSSLELGDSALYFCASSTWDRNEQFFGPGTRLTVL.

The rearrangement joins TRBV30 to TRBJ1-1, with a weak D call TRBD1 (5 bases). Between the trimmed V and J ends, which lost 4 bases and 2 bases, there was a span of 8 bases. The CDR3 is 12 amino acids. CDR1 GTSNPN and CDR2 SVGIG come from the germline V gene (reference sequence). CDR3 DNA sequence: TGTGCCTGGACGACAGTAAACACTGAAGCTTTCTTT. It specifies CAWTTVNTEAFF.

This chain uses TRBV5-6 with TRBJ1-2; D remains ambiguous. The germline V gene encodes CDR1 SGHDT and CDR2 YYEEEE. The ends were cut back, 0 bases at V and 2 bases at J, with 5 bases in the middle. CDR3 length equals 13 residues. CDR3 DNA: TGTGCCAGCAGCTTGGGAACCAACTATGGCTACACCTTC. Encoded protein: CASSLGTNYGYTF. Full variable domain (missing parts from reference TRBV5-6 and TRBJ1-2): DAGVTQSPTHLIKTRGQQVTLRCSPKSGHDTVSWYQQALGQGPQFIFQYYEEEERQRGNFPDRFSGHQFPNYSSELNVNALLLGDSALYLCASSLGTNYGYTFGSGTRLTVV.